The 5 T cell receptor beta chains below all came from one sample that was sequenced in a study of identical twins. TCRdb processed the 5' RACE reads anew with MiXCR; each CDR3 protein has one entry. The sample holds over 550,000 distinct CDR3 sequences, under 8.5% seen once. These data also featured in a second study, about yellow fever vaccine responses in identical twins.

The sample was PBMCs. These receptors were taken from a woman under 30 in good health.

This clonotype occurred many times. This chain links TRBV7-6 with TRBJ2-3; 8 bases line up with TRBD2. The CDR3 is 18 residues long. Germline V gene lookup returns CDR1 SGHVS and CDR2 FNYEAQ. Trimming at V came to 5 bases and at J to 6 bases, leaving 19 bases not matched to a gene. The CDR3, as DNA: TGTGCCAGCAGCGCTAGCACGGGACTAGGATCGTCGCGCGATACGCAGTATTTT. Translated, it gives CASSASTGLGSSRDTQYF.

This clonotype came up a few times. V is TRBV20-1 and J is TRBJ2-3, with 10 nucleotides matching TRBD2. V lost 7 bases and J lost 0; bases outside the gene matches: 7. Germline V lookup: CDR1 DFQATT, CDR2 SNEGSKA (reference sequence). CDR3 length: 15 amino acids. In DNA, the CDR3 is TGCAGTGTGAAGCGGGGGGGAACTAGCACAGATACGCAGTATTTT. Amino acid sequence: CSVKRGGTSTDTQYF.

This clonotype was seen more than once but under ten times. The chain couples TRBV12-3 or TRBV12-4 to TRBJ2-3, with D unresolved. The CDR3 has 13 amino acids. V lost 1 base, J lost 6 bases, and 8 bases lay in between. CDR3 bases: TGTGCCAGCAGTTTAGATCAGAGGGATACGCAGTATTTT. It is translated as CASSLDQRDTQYF.

The chain couples TRBV7-9 to TRBJ1-6; TRBD1 is a possible D gene (5 bases). CDR1 is SEHNR, CDR2 FQNEAQ, per germline (reference sequence). V lost 6 bases to trimming and J lost 6 bases, with 12 bases between them. This CDR3 is 14 amino acids long. CDR3 DNA: TGTGCCAGCAGAAGGGACGGTGCTAATTCACCCCTCCACTTT. It specifies CASRRDGANSPLHF.

This clonotype was counted a few times. The V call is TRBV9, the J call TRBJ1-1; D is unclear. The CDR3 loop spans 10 amino acids. Looked up from germline, CDR1 is SGDLS and CDR2 is YYNGEE. V dropped 4 bases and J dropped 7 bases, with 5 bases sitting between them. The CDR3 is CASSPSEAFF. CDR3 DNA: TGTGCCAGCAGCCCGAGTGAAGCTTTCTTT.